This entry features one T cell receptor beta chain sequence. This sample was taken from a study of blood T cell repertoires in COVID-19. The junction had 9 bases not matched to a gene; V was cut back by 4 bases and J by 1 base. The CDR3 is 16 residues long. The germline V gene has CDR1 SGHNT and CDR2 YYREEE (reference sequence). The table came from immunoSEQ multiplex PCR; TCRdb's copy has only in-frame clones and leaves some out. The sample lists 150,000 to 200,000 clones, about 89% occurring once. This receptor was taken from a woman aged 18-29 years who had recovered from COVID-19. The chain couples TRBV5-4 to TRBJ2-7, with 9 bases lining up with TRBD1. The sequenced sample was PBMCs or T cells enriched from blood (not recorded which). CDR3 protein: CASSPGTGLGSYEQYF. CDR3 DNA: TGTGCCAGCAGCCCCGGGACAGGGTTGGGATCCTACGAGCAGTACTTC.